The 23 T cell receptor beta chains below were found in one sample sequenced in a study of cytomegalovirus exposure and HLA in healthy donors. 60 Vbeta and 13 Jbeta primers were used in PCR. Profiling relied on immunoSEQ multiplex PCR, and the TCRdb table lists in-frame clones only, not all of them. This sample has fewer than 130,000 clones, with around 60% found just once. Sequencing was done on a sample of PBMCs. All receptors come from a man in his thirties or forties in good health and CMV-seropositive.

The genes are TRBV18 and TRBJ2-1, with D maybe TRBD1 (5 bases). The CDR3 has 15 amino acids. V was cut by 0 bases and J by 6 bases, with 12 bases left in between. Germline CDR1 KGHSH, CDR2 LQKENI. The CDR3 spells CASSPPGQVGNEQFF. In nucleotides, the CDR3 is TGTGCCAGCTCACCACCGGGGCAGGTTGGCAATGAGCAGTTCTTC.

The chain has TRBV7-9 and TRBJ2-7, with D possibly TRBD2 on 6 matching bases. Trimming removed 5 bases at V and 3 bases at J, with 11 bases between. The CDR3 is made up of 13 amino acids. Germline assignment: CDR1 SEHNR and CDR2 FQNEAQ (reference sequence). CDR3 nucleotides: TGTGCCAGCAGCCCACGGGACTTCTACGAGCAGTACTTC. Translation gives CASSPRDFYEQYF. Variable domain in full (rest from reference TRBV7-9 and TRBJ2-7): DTGVSQNPRHKITKRGQNVTFRCDPISEHNRLYWYRQTLGQGPEFLTYFQNEAQLEKSRLLSDRFSAERPKGSFSTLEIQRTEQGDSAMYLCASSPRDFYEQYFGPGTRLTVT.

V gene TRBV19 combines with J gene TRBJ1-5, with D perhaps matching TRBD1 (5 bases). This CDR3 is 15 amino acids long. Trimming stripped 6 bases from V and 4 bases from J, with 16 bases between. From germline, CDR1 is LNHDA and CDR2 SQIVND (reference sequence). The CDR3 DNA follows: TGTGCCAGTAGACAGGTGGGGGGACTAAATCAGCCCCAGCATTTT. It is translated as CASRQVGGLNQPQHF.

The CDR3, as DNA: TGTGCCAGCAGCTCCCCATATCAGCCCCAGCATTTT. Its translation: CASSSPYQPQHF. This chain uses TRBV7-2 with TRBJ1-5; D gene ambiguous. Germline CDR1 is SGHTA and CDR2 is FQGNSA. Trimming shortened V by 4 bases and J by 5 bases, and 6 bases separated the two germline ends. The CDR3 has 12 amino acids.

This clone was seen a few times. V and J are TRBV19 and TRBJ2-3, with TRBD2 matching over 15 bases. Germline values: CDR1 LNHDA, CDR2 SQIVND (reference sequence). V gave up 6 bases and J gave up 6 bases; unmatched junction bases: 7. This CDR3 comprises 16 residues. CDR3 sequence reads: CASSTGLAGGVDTQYF. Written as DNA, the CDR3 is TGTGCCAGTAGCACGGGACTAGCGGGGGGAGTGGATACGCAGTATTTT.

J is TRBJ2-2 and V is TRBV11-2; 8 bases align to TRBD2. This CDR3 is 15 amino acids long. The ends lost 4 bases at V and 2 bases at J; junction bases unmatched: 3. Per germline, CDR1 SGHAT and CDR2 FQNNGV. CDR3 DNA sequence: TGTGCCAGCAGCTCCGGGACTAGAAACACCGGGGAGCTGTTTTTT. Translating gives CASSSGTRNTGELFF.

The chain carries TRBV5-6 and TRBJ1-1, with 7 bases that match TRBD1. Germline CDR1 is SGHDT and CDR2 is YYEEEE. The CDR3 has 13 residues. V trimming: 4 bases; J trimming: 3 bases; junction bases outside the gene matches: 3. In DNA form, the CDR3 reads TGTGCCAGCAGCCACAGGGGCTACACTGAAGCTTTCTTT. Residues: CASSHRGYTEAFF.

The CDR3 spells CASSELRTTLLEQYF. CDR3 nucleotide sequence: TGTGCCAGCAGTGAATTAAGGACAACCCTACTCGAGCAGTACTTC. The chain joins TRBV6-1 to TRBJ2-7, with D possibly matching TRBD1 (5 bases). The CDR3 has 15 residues. V lost 2 bases and J 6 bases, leaving 17 bases between the germline ends. From germline, CDR1 is MNHNS and CDR2 SASEGT.

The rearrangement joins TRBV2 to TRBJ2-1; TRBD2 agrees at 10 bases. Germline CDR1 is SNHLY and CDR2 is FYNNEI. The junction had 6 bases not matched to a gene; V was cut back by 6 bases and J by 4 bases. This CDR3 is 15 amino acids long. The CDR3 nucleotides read TGTGCCAGCAGGCCGATTAGCGGGGGGTACAATGAGCAGTTCTTC. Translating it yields CASRPISGGYNEQFF.

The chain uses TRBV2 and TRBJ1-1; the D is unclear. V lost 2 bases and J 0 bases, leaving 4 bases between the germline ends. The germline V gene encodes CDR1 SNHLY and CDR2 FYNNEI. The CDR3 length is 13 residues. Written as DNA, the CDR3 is TGTGCCAGCAGTGAACAGTTGAACACTGAAGCTTTCTTT. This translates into CASSEQLNTEAFF.

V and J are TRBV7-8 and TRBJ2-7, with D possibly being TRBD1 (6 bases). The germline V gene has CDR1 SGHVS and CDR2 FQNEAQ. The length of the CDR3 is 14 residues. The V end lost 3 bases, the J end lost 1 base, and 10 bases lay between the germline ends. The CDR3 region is CASSFLQGSYEQYF. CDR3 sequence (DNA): TGTGCCAGCAGCTTCTTACAGGGTTCCTACGAGCAGTACTTC.

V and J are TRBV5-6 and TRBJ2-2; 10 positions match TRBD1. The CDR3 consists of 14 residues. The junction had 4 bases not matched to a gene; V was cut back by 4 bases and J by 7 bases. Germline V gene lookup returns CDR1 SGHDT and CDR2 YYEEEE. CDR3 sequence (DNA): TGTGCCAGCAGCACGACAGGGGGCAGCGGGGAGCTGTTTTTT. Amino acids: CASSTTGGSGELFF.

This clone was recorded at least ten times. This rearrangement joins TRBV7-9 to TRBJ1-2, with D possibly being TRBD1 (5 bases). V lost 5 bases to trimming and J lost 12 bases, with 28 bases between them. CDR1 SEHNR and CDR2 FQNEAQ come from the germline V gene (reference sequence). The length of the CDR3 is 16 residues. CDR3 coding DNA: TGTGCCAGCAGCCTATACGGTGGTTCGGCATTCACAGGACACACCTTC. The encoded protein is CASSLYGGSAFTGHTF.

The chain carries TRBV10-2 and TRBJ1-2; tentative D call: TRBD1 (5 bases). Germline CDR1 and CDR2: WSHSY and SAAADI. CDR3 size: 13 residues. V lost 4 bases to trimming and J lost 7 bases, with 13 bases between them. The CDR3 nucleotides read TGCGCCAGCAGTGCTCAGGAGGGGAGTGGCTACACCTTC. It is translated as CASSAQEGSGYTF.

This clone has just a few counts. The CDR3 coding sequence is TGTGCCAGCAGCCCGAGACAGGGGTCCACAATTTCTGGAGCTTTCTTT. Its protein is CASSPRQGSTISGAFF. The V gene is TRBV7-8, the J gene TRBJ1-1, with 8 positions matching TRBD1. J gave up 10 bases and V 5 bases, and 18 bases lay outside the gene matches. CDR1 and CDR2 from the germline V gene are SGHVS and FQNEAQ. The CDR3 contains 16 residues.

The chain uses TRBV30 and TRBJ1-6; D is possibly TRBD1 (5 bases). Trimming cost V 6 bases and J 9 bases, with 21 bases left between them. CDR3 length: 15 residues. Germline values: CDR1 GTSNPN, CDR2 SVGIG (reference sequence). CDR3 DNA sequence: TGTGCCTGCCTAAAGACGGGGGTTTGGGGTTCACCCCTCCACTTT. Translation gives CACLKTGVWGSPLHF.

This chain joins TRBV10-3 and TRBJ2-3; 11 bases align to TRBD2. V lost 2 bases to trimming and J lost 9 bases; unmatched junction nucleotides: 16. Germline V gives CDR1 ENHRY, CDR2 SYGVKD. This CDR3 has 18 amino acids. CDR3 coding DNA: TGTGCCATCAGTGAGCCCACGGGACTAGCGGCCCTACTAGTGACGCAGTATTTT. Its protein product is CAISEPTGLAALLVTQYF.

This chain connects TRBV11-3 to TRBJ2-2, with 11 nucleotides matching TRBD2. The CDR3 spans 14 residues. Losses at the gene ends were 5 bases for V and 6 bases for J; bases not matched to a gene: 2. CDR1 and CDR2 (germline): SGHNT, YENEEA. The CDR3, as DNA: TGTGCCAGCAGCCTACTAGCGGGGGCCGGGGAGCTGTTTTTT. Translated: CASSLLAGAGELFF. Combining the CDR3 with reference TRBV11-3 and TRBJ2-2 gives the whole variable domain EAGVVQSPRYKIIEKKQPVAFWCNPISGHNTLYWYLQNLGQGPELLIRYENEEAVDDSQLPKDRFSAERLKGVDSTLKIQPAELGDSAVYLCASSLLAGAGELFFGEGSRLTVL.

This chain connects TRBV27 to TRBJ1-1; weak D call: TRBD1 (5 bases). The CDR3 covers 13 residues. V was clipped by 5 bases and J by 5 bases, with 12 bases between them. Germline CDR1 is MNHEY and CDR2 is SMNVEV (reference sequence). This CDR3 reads CASSPHTGTEAFF. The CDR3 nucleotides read TGTGCCAGCAGTCCGCATACAGGTACTGAAGCTTTCTTT.

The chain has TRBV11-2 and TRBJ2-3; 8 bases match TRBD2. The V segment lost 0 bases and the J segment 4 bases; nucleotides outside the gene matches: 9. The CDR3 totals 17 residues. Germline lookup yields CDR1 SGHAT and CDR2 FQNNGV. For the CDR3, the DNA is TGTGCCAGCAGCTTAGATGCTGGGGGGCGGGAGGCAGATACGCAGTATTTT. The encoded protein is CASSLDAGGREADTQYF.

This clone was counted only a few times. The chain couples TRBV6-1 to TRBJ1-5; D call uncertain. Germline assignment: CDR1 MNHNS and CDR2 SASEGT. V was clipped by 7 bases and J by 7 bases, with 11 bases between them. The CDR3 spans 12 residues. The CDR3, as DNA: TGTGCCAGCATGAGGGTGGGCCAGCCCCAGCATTTT. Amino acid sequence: CASMRVGQPQHF.

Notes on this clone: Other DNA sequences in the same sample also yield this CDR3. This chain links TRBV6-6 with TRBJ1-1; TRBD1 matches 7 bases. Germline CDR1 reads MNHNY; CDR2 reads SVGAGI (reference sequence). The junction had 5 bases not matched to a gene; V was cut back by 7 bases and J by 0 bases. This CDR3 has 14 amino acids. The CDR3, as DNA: TGTGCCAGCAACCAGGGGGTTGTGAACACTGAAGCTTTCTTT. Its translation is CASNQGVVNTEAFF.

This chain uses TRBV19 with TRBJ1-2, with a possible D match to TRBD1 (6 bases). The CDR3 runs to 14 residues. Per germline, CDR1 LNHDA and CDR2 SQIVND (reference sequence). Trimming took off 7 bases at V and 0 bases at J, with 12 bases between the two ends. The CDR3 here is CASIKTGANYGYTF. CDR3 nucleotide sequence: TGTGCCAGTATCAAGACAGGAGCTAACTATGGCTACACCTTC.